This T cell receptor (beta chain) derives from a study of memory CD4+ T cells and cytomegalovirus serostatus. Study outcomes and limitations: Of 164 reported CMV TCRbeta sequences, 60 to 85 were found in memory CD4+ repertoires.

The sort gate was single viable CD3+CD4+CD8-CD45RO+ cells for memory CD4+ T cells. Sequencing was performed with immunoSEQ multiplex PCR; in TCRdb, only in-frame clones are kept and a portion is missing. The sample has around 60,000 clones, 82% seen once; the top ten hold about 0.88%. With 5 bases removed from V and 0 bases from J, the gap between germline ends came to 11 bases. The CDR3 loop spans 14 amino acids. Germline assignment: CDR1 MNHEY and CDR2 SMNVEV (reference sequence). As to this clone: Its antigen is unknown.

This TCR came from an adult in good health and CMV-seronegative. Sequencing input: memory CD4+ T cells from blood. The rearrangement joins TRBV27 to TRBJ2-7, with D perhaps given as TRBD1 or TRBD2 (5 bases each). The CDR3 here is CASSPRGLSYEQYF. The CDR3 region has the DNA TGTGCCAGCAGTCCCCGGGGCCTCTCCTACGAGCAGTACTTC.